The entry below gives a single T cell receptor (beta chain) sequence along with its context. This clone was counted a single time. Its antigen is unknown. No much larger clone is present one base from it, and per-base qualities are unavailable. Trimming at the junction amounts to 4 bases on V and 0 bases on J, and the germline ends lie 11 bases apart. From the germline V gene, CDR1 is SGHRS and CDR2 is YFSETQ. The CDR3, cysteine through phenylalanine, is 16 amino acids long. Here the CDR3 DNA is all that survives: 48 bases in frame from base 1. In the prospective study, participants were roughly 18 to 89 years old, resided in about two dozen geographic areas of the United States, and were enrolled through a virtual design. In the prospective study, cohorts were assigned on the basis of participant-reported clinical history obtained from a screening survey and a study questionnaire. Recovered participants in ImmuneRACE Cohort 3 were defined as having two consecutive negative NP/OP PCR tests, clearance from a healthcare professional, or resolution of symptoms. In the prospective study, whole blood, serum and a nasopharyngeal or oropharyngeal swab were collected from each participant by mobile phlebotomists. Additional blood draws and questionnaires over an approximately 2-month period could optionally be provided by prospective study participants. Before DNA extraction, blood samples from the prospective study were shipped at room temperature or frozen.

This specimen belongs to a study of blood T cell repertoires in COVID-19 (dated by TCRdb to about 2020). Notes on the research overall: Samples covering the acute and convalescent phases of COVID-19 were provided by collaborators in the United States, Italy and Spain. Samples came from the ongoing ImmuneRACE study (first 160 participants) plus 1,254 subjects from 6 global collaborators. Where HLA class I and class II types were available, the types were taken from metadata supplied by the sample provider, not from assay-based typing. Sample metadata almost always included a de-identified subject ID, COVID-19 status, age in years and sex. The repertoires were made available in a free public database intended to serve as a resource for research on the immune response to SARS-CoV-2. The prospective study material was composed of cDNA or gDNA derived from T cells, B-cell-depleted T cells, or PBMCs. Subjects who had been exposed to COVID-19, were actively infected with it, or had recovered from it provided the deeply sampled blood TCRbeta repertoires that made up the dataset.

The immunoSEQ Assay, a bias-controlled multiplex PCR, was used to amplify TCRbeta CDR3 regions from genomic DNA. Under the source paper's analysis protocol: Nucleated cell counts per sample were estimated from amplification of reference gene primers within the assay. To quantify the absolute abundance of each unique TCRbeta CDR3 rearrangement, sequence reads were collapsed and filtered. For each sample, productive Simpson clonality was calculated as the square root of Simpson's diversity index across productive rearrangements. The immuneACCESS repertoire file appears here via TCRdb, limited to in-frame rearrangements. These files lack a portion of the clones; in checked studies, under half of the deficit traces to unresolved V genes, and the cause of the others is not known. V and J calls and clone size come straight from that table; D and trimming were deduced from the DNA. The sample table records 150,000 to 200,000 clones; more than 80% of these occur just once. Together, the top ten hold about 6.3% of the sample.

Study-wide conclusions, independent of this receptor: The amount of clinical and demographic metadata varied by source and participant and was provided uncurated.

This receptor was taken from a middle-aged man who had recovered from COVID-19. What was sequenced was PBMCs or T cells enriched from blood (not recorded which). The chain couples TRBV5-1 to TRBJ2-6, with the D gene too uncertain to name. The CDR3 here reads CASSPTHSSGANVLTF. The DNA sequence is TGCGCCAGCAGCCCTACTCACAGCTCTGGGGCCAACGTCCTGACTTTC. With the portions outside the CDR3 filled from the reference TRBV5-1 and TRBJ2-6 genes, the complete variable region becomes KAGVTQTPRYLIKTRGQQVTLSCSPISGHRSVSWYQQTPGQGLQFLFEYFSETQRNKGNFPGRFSGRQFSNSRSEMNVSTLELGDSALYLCASSPTHSSGANVLTFGAGSRLTVL.